A single sample gave rise to the 12 T cell receptor beta chains below, sequenced in a study of memory CD4+ T cells and cytomegalovirus serostatus. Using immunoSEQ multiplex PCR, the repertoire was profiled, and TCRdb retains in-frame clones only, with some absent. The repertoire holds about 48,000 clones, with around 80% as singletons. Single viable CD3+CD4+CD8-CD45RO+ cells were sorted as the memory CD4+ T cells. Sample: memory CD4+ T cells from blood. These receptors came from an adult in good health and CMV-seronegative.

The genes are TRBV2 and TRBJ1-2; tentative D call: TRBD1 (6 bases). The V gene's germline CDR1 is SNHLY and CDR2 FYNNEI. V lost 7 bases, J lost 2 bases, and 11 bases lay in between. This CDR3 has 13 amino acids. The CDR3 DNA is TGTGCCAGCAAGATTCAGGGGAACTATGGCTACACCTTC. Translated: CASKIQGNYGYTF.

The chain uses TRBV7-9 and TRBJ1-1, with 10 bases identical to TRBD1. J lost 1 base, V lost 5 bases, and 4 bases had no gene match. From germline, CDR1 is SEHNR and CDR2 FQNEAQ (reference sequence). The CDR3 sequence is 15 residues long. The CDR3 region is CASSPRDRGNTEAFF. The CDR3 DNA follows: TGTGCCAGCAGCCCAAGGGACAGGGGGAACACTGAAGCTTTCTTT.

The chain combines TRBV25-1 with TRBJ1-1; possible D gene TRBD1, 6 bases. Germline CDR1 and CDR2: MGHDK and SYGVNS. The CDR3 extends over 13 amino acids. Trimming removed 4 bases from V and 7 bases from J, with 13 bases in between. This CDR3 is CASSAITGIEAFF. The CDR3 DNA reads TGTGCCAGCAGTGCCATTACAGGGATTGAAGCTTTCTTT.

This clone was recorded once. The V and J genes are TRBV6-6 and TRBJ1-1; tentative D call: TRBD1 (5 bases). Germline V gene sequence: CDR1 MNHNY, CDR2 SVGAGI (reference sequence). Between the trimmed V and J ends, which lost 6 bases and 0 bases, there was a span of 8 bases. The CDR3 is 13 residues long. CDR3 sequence (DNA): TGTGCCAGCAGCCGACAGCTGAACACTGAAGCTTTCTTT. Translated, it gives CASSRQLNTEAFF.

CDR3 sequence: CASSTRTGGFVEQYF. CDR3 bases: TGTGCCAGCAGTACAAGGACAGGGGGCTTTGTCGAGCAGTACTTC. The rearrangement uses TRBV28 and TRBJ2-7; 11 bases line up with TRBD1. Germline CDR1 and CDR2: MDHEN and SYDVKM. Trimming at V came to 5 bases and at J to 6 bases, leaving 9 bases not matched to a gene. The CDR3 has 15 residues.

The chain is built from TRBV7-9 and TRBJ2-7, with D tentatively TRBD2 (6 bases). This CDR3 has 15 amino acids. From germline, CDR1 is SEHNR and CDR2 FQNEAQ (reference sequence). V lost 7 bases, J lost 0 bases, and 16 bases lay in between. The CDR3 sequence is CASTPRGGNSYEQYF. CDR3 in DNA: TGTGCCAGCACTCCCCGGGGCGGGAACTCCTACGAGCAGTACTTC. The full variable domain, its missing parts supplied by reference TRBV7-9 and TRBJ2-7, is DTGVSQNPRHKITKRGQNVTFRCDPISEHNRLYWYRQTLGQGPEFLTYFQNEAQLEKSRLLSDRFSAERPKGSFSTLEIQRTEQGDSAMYLCASTPRGGNSYEQYFGPGTRLTVT.

The rearrangement links TRBV27 to TRBJ2-5; D uncertain. Germline CDR1 reads MNHEY; CDR2 reads SMNVEV (reference sequence). The V end was cut by 6 bases, the J end by 5 bases, with 10 bases between. The CDR3 is 12 amino acids. CDR3 bases: TGTGCCAGCAGGCACCTCGGGGAGACCCAGTACTTC. Its translation: CASRHLGETQYF.

This clone was detected once. V usage is TRBV29-1 and J usage is TRBJ2-3, with 8 bases that match TRBD2. Germline V gene data show CDR1 as SQVTM and CDR2 as ANQGSEA. This CDR3 spans 15 amino acids. The trim removed 6 bases at V and 0 bases at J, leaving 8 bases unmatched. CDR3 DNA sequence: TGCAGCGTGGGGCCCCAGCGGGGGAGCACAGATACGCAGTATTTT. This encodes CSVGPQRGSTDTQYF.

V usage is TRBV5-4 and J usage is TRBJ2-7; either TRBD1 or TRBD2 may fit D (5 bases each). The CDR3 contains 12 residues. Trimming pared 3 bases from V and 7 bases from J, leaving 11 bases between. In germline, CDR1 is SGHNT, CDR2 YYREEE (reference sequence). CDR3 sequence reads: CASSSGLGEQYF. CDR3 in DNA: TGTGCCAGCAGCTCGGGGCTGGGGGAGCAGTACTTC.

This clone turned up a few times. The sample holds other DNA sequences that translate to the same CDR3. This sequence joins TRBV7-7 and TRBJ1-3; weak D call: TRBD1 (6 bases). Deletions cut 6 bases from V and 4 bases from J, with 16 bases between. In germline, CDR1 is SSHAT, CDR2 FNYEAQ (reference sequence). CDR3 length: 15 amino acids. The CDR3, as DNA: TGTGCCAGCAGTCCCGCGCAGGGGCCCGGAAACACCATATATTTT. This gives the protein CASSPAQGPGNTIYF.

The V gene is TRBV5-1, the J gene TRBJ2-3; D is possibly TRBD2 (5 bases). The germline V and J ends were trimmed by 4 bases and 3 bases, with 15 bases remaining between them. Germline values: CDR1 SGHRS, CDR2 YFSETQ. The CDR3 sequence is 15 residues long. The CDR3 is CASSVGSGVTDTQYF. The CDR3 DNA sequence: TGCGCCAGCAGCGTGGGATCCGGGGTGACAGATACGCAGTATTTT.

This clone turned up a few times. The chain combines TRBV28 with TRBJ2-7; 8 bases are a match to TRBD1. The CDR3 consists of 14 residues. Germline V gene sequence: CDR1 MDHEN, CDR2 SYDVKM. V lost 7 bases and J lost 0; bases outside the gene matches: 5. The CDR3 region is CASKPGQDSYEQYF. In DNA form, the CDR3 reads TGTGCCAGCAAGCCGGGACAGGACTCCTACGAGCAGTACTTC. Filled out from reference TRBV28 and TRBJ2-7, the complete variable domain reads DVKVTQSSRYLVKRTGEKVFLECVQDMDHENMFWYRQDPGLGLRLIYFSYDVKMKEKGDIPEGYSVSREKKERFSLILESASTNQTSMYLCASKPGQDSYEQYFGPGTRLTVT.